A selection of T cell receptor beta chains follows, all from one sample in a study of blood T cell repertoires in COVID-19. Using immunoSEQ multiplex PCR, the repertoire was profiled, and TCRdb retains in-frame clones only, with some absent. The sample consists of roughly 100,000 clones, roughly 87% of them appearing once. Sequencing was done on a sample of peripheral blood. Receptors were obtained from a middle-aged man with active COVID-19. Each CDR3 is given with its conserved first and last residue. D genes are given only for firm matches. A row's size may be missing; if present it is once, few, many or a size class.

>TRBV2|TRBJ2-7|.|.
TGTGCCAGCAGTGGTGTCGACGAGCAGTACTTC
CASSGVDEQYF
>TRBV7-9|TRBJ2-7|.|.
TGTGCCAGCAGCCCCGGTCCCATTCGACTTGGAGAGCAGTACTTC
CASSPGPIRLGEQYF
>TRBV7-3|TRBJ2-7|.|once
TGTGCCAGCAGCAAACAGCTCGAGCAGTACTTC
CASSKQLEQYF
>TRBV6-5|TRBJ2-1|.|.
TGTGCCAGCAGGAATGGAGGGGGCGCAGGGAATGAGCAGTTCTTC
CASRNGGGAGNEQFF
>TRBV6-5|TRBJ1-5|TRBD1|.
TGTGCCATCCCGGGACAGGGGCTCAATCAGCCCCAGCATTTT
CAIPGQGLNQPQHF
>TRBV5-5|TRBJ2-5|.|.
TGTGCCAGCAGCCAAGGGGGGGAGGAGACCCAGTACTTC
CASSQGGEETQYF
>TRBV6-5|TRBJ1-3|TRBD1|once
TGTGCCAGCAGCAGACAGGGGACTACTGGAAACACCATATATTTT
CASSRQGTTGNTIYF
>TRBV7-9|TRBJ2-1|.|.
TGTGCCAGCAGCTCCGGACAGCCGGGGAGAAGGAGCAATGAGCAGTTCTTC
CASSSGQPGRRSNEQFF
>TRBV7-2|TRBJ2-3|.|.
TGTGCCAGCAGCTTAGGAACAGCTAGCACAGATACGCAGTATTTT
CASSLGTASTDTQYF
>TRBV19|TRBJ2-1|TRBD1|.
TGTGCCACCATGGGACAGGGGGCGTCTGTCGGTGAGCAGTTCTTC
CATMGQGASVGEQFF
>TRBV24-1|TRBJ2-3|TRBD2|.
TGTGCCACTTCCGGTCGAGGGACGGGGGGGTCTAGCACAGATACGCAGTATTTT
CATSGRGTGGSSTDTQYF
>TRBV29-1|TRBJ2-2|TRBD2|few
TGCAGCATACGACTAGCGGGGGCGGTCGGGGAGCTGTTTTTT
CSIRLAGAVGELFF
>TRBV5-6|TRBJ1-2|.|once
TGTGCCAGCAGCCGAACGGGATCGATCTATGGCTACACCTTC
CASSRTGSIYGYTF
>TRBV11-1|TRBJ2-5|TRBD2|.
TGTGCCAGCAGCCCAAATAGCGGGGGTAGGGCGGAGACCCAGTACTTC
CASSPNSGGRAETQYF
>TRBV7-9|TRBJ1-2|TRBD1|.
TGTGCCAGCAGCCACAGGGGTTCGGGGGGCTACACCTTC
CASSHRGSGGYTF
>TRBV5-1|TRBJ1-4|.|few
TGCGCCAGCAGCTTAAGAGGGTCCGGGGAAAAACTGTTTTTT
CASSLRGSGEKLFF
>TRBV5-1|TRBJ2-3|.|once
TGCGCCAGCAGCGACCCGGGCGGGACAGATACGCAGTATTTT
CASSDPGGTDTQYF
>TRBV5-6|TRBJ2-5|.|.
TGTGCCAGCAGCTTTAGGACTGGGGAGACCCAGTACTTC
CASSFRTGETQYF
>TRBV6-4|TRBJ1-2|.|.
TGTGCCAGCAGCGAAGATTATACGGGAGCCTTCTATGGCTACACCTTC
CASSEDYTGAFYGYTF
>TRBV7-2|TRBJ1-5|TRBD1|.
TGTGCCAGCAGCTTAGAGGCGCAGGGGGATCGACCCCAGCATTTT
CASSLEAQGDRPQHF
>TRBV5-1|TRBJ2-5|TRBD2|.
TGCGCCAGCAGTCGCGGGACTAGCGAGACGCAAGAGACCCAGTACTTC
CASSRGTSETQETQYF
>TRBV12-3/TRBV12-4|TRBJ2-7|.|.
TGTGCCAGCAGTCATCCCCCAGCCTACGAGCAGTACTTC
CASSHPPAYEQYF
>TRBV30|TRBJ2-7|TRBD1|.
TGTGCCTGGAGTGAACGGACAGGACCCTACGAGCAGTACTTC
CAWSERTGPYEQYF
>TRBV4-1|TRBJ1-2|TRBD1|.
TGCGCCAGCAGCCCTTGGGACAGAGCTAACTATGGCTACACCTTC
CASSPWDRANYGYTF
>TRBV19|TRBJ1-1|.|.
TGTGCCAGTAGTGCTCTCGGGACAAAGAACACTGAAGCTTTCTTT
CASSALGTKNTEAFF
>TRBV7-9|TRBJ1-6|.|.
TGTGCCAGCAGCTCCTTTTCGCAGGGTAATTCACCCCTCCACTTT
CASSSFSQGNSPLHF
>TRBV30|TRBJ2-7|TRBD2|.
TGTGCCTGGAGTAGCGGGGGGCTGACCTACGAGCAGTACTTC
CAWSSGGLTYEQYF
>TRBV30|TRBJ1-1|.|.
TGTGCCTGGAATCAGGACATGAACACTGAAGCTTTCTTT
CAWNQDMNTEAFF
>TRBV5-1|TRBJ1-2|.|.
TGCGCCAGCAGTCTATGGGGAGCGAACTATGGCTACACCTTC
CASSLWGANYGYTF
>TRBV6-5|TRBJ1-3|.|few
TGTGCCAGCACAGGCAGATCCCTCTCTGGAAACACCATATATTTT
CASTGRSLSGNTIYF
>TRBV5-1|TRBJ1-2|.|.
TGCGCCAGCAGTGACGACAGGTACTATGGCTACACCTTC
CASSDDRYYGYTF
>TRBV6-6|TRBJ2-2|TRBD2|.
TGTGCCAGCAGTTACGGGAGGGAGCCAACCGGGGAGCTGTTTTTT
CASSYGREPTGELFF
>TRBV5-4|TRBJ2-7|.|.
TGTGCCAGCAGCACAACAGGTACTGAGCAGTACTTC
CASSTTGTEQYF
>TRBV29-1|TRBJ1-2|TRBD1|.
TGCAGCGTTGAGGACAGGGTAGAATTTGGCTACACCTTC
CSVEDRVEFGYTF
>TRBV11-2|TRBJ1-1|TRBD1|.
TGTGCCAGCAGCCTTGGGACAGAGTTTGAAGCTTTCTTT
CASSLGTEFEAFF
>TRBV19|TRBJ2-7|TRBD1|.
TGTGCCAGTAGTATATATGGGACCGACAGGGTGGAAAACGAGCAGTACTTC
CASSIYGTDRVENEQYF
>TRBV6-6|TRBJ1-4|.|.
TGTGCCAGCAGTTACATAGGGGGAGAAAAACTGTTTTTT
CASSYIGGEKLFF
>TRBV11-3|TRBJ2-5|.|.
TGTGCCAGCAGCACGAGCGGTGGTGAGACCCAGTACTTC
CASSTSGGETQYF
>TRBV18|TRBJ2-7|.|.
TGTGCCAGCTCCTATGACAGCCGGAGCTCCTACGAGCAGTACTTC
CASSYDSRSSYEQYF
>TRBV6-6|TRBJ2-7|TRBD1|.
TGTGCCAGCAGGACGACCCTGACCGGGACAGGCTACGAGCAGTACTTC
CASRTTLTGTGYEQYF